The 31 T cell receptor beta chains given below trace back to one sample, sequenced in a study of blood T cell repertoires in COVID-19. Profiled with immunoSEQ multiplex PCR; TCRdb holds only in-frame clones, not every one. This table holds about 200,000 clones, 90% to 95% found once. The sequenced sample was peripheral blood. Every receptor here comes from a man between 60 and 75 years old with COVID-19, enrolled during active disease.

The chain couples TRBV30 to TRBJ1-1; 10 bases are shared with TRBD1. The junction had 3 bases not matched to a gene; V was cut back by 4 bases and J by 4 bases. This CDR3 spans 13 amino acids. Germline V gene sequence: CDR1 GTSNPN, CDR2 SVGIG (reference sequence). DNA of the CDR3: TGTGCCTGGAAACGGGACAGGGGCACTGAAGCTTTCTTT. Its translation: CAWKRDRGTEAFF.

The chain uses TRBV18 and TRBJ2-2, with D possibly matching TRBD2 (5 bases). V lost 2 bases, J lost 6 bases, and 19 bases lay in between. Germline V gene lookup returns CDR1 KGHSH and CDR2 LQKENI. The CDR3 extends over 17 amino acids. In DNA, the CDR3 is TGTGCCAGCTCACCATCCCATGGGAGCCTTCAAGCCGGGGAGCTGTTTTTT. Translation gives CASSPSHGSLQAGELFF.

The gene calls are TRBV28 and TRBJ2-7; TRBD1 might be the D (6 bases). The CDR3 covers 13 residues. Germline lookup yields CDR1 MDHEN and CDR2 SYDVKM. The V end lost 9 bases, the J end lost 9 bases, and 21 bases lay between the germline ends. CDR3 sequence: CASSDSPPTGQYF. The CDR3 DNA sequence: TGTGCCAGTTCGGACAGCCCCCCTACTGGGCAGTACTTC.

The rearrangement uses TRBV21-1 and TRBJ1-2; TRBD1 is the table's D call, not checked against the DNA. TRBV21-1 is labeled a pseudogene. The CDR3 totals 15 residues. This chain's CDR3 is CASSKEGVRSYGYTF. CDR3 DNA sequence: TGTGCCAGCAGCAAAGAGGGGGTCAGGAGCTATGGCTACACCTTC.

The rearrangement links TRBV5-5 to TRBJ1-6; TRBD1 might be the D (6 bases). The CDR3 is 15 residues long. Looked up from germline, CDR1 is SGHKS and CDR2 is YYEKEE (reference sequence). The V gene lost 0 bases and the J gene lost 7 bases, with 11 bases spanning the gap. CDR3 coding DNA: TGTGCCAGCAGCTTGGCGGACAGACGAAATTCACCCCTCCACTTT. It is translated as CASSLADRRNSPLHF.

The chain joins TRBV2 to TRBJ1-2; tentatively, D is TRBD1 (6 bases). V shed 6 bases and J shed 6 bases, with 14 bases lying between them. CDR3 length equals 13 residues. CDR1 and CDR2 from the germline V gene are SNHLY and FYNNEI. The CDR3 DNA follows: TGTGCCAGCAGCGTACAGGGAACCGATGGCTACACCTTC. It yields the protein CASSVQGTDGYTF. The full variable domain, rest sourced from reference TRBV2 and TRBJ1-2, is EPEVTQTPSHQVTQMGQEVILRCVPISNHLYFYWYRQILGQKVEFLVSFYNNEISEKSEIFDDQFSVERPDGSNFTLKIRSTKLEDSAMYFCASSVQGTDGYTFGSGTRLTVV.

The rearrangement uses TRBV28 and TRBJ1-1; a weak D match, TRBD1 (5 bases). The V gene's germline CDR1 is MDHEN and CDR2 SYDVKM. CDR3 length: 12 amino acids. Trimming took off 7 bases at V and 4 bases at J, with 10 bases between the two ends. CDR3 coding DNA: TGTGCCAGCATGATGGGGGGCACTGAAGCTTTCTTT. Amino acids: CASMMGGTEAFF.

This sequence joins TRBV18 and TRBJ2-3, with D perhaps matching TRBD1 (5 bases). V lost 0 bases and J lost 1, with 5 bases in between. Germline lookup yields CDR1 KGHSH and CDR2 LQKENI. CDR3 size: 14 residues. Here the CDR3 reads CASSPPGGTDTQYF. Written as DNA, the CDR3 is TGTGCCAGCTCACCACCAGGGGGCACAGATACGCAGTATTTT.

This chain links TRBV25-1 with TRBJ1-1; perhaps TRBD1 as D (6 bases). CDR1 MGHDK and CDR2 SYGVNS come from the germline V gene. V was pared by 9 bases and J by 1 base, with 15 bases between. The CDR3 contains 14 residues. The chain's CDR3 is CASTAGVGNTEAFF. The CDR3 DNA reads as TGTGCCAGTACGGCAGGGGTGGGGAACACTGAAGCTTTCTTT.

V usage is TRBV27 and J usage is TRBJ2-3; 16 nucleotides agree with TRBD2. The length of the CDR3 is 17 residues. J gave up 5 bases and V 7 bases, and 9 bases lay outside the gene matches. From germline, CDR1 is MNHEY and CDR2 SMNVEV (reference sequence). Here the CDR3 reads CASTSPGTSGGGDTQYF. Written as DNA, the CDR3 is TGTGCCAGCACGTCCCCCGGGACTAGCGGGGGGGGAGATACGCAGTATTTT.

The sample holds one count of this clone. The V gene is TRBV7-9, the J gene TRBJ2-7; 9 bases match TRBD1. The CDR3 spans 15 residues. Trimming removed 4 bases from V and 6 bases from J; junction bases left unmatched: 10. Per the germline V gene, CDR1 is SEHNR and CDR2 is FQNEAQ (reference sequence). The CDR3 sequence is CASSSAGTGKGEQYF. The CDR3 coding sequence is TGTGCCAGCAGCTCGGCCGGGACAGGGAAGGGCGAGCAGTACTTC.

The genes are TRBV5-6 and TRBJ1-2, with D perhaps TRBD1 (6 bases). Germline-derived CDR1 and CDR2 are SGHDT and YYEEEE. CDR3 length: 16 residues. V lost 6 bases to trimming and J lost 0 bases, with 18 bases between them. CDR3 DNA: TGTGCCAGCAAGAGCAGGGGTTTGGGTTCTAACTATGGCTACACCTTC. It translates to CASKSRGLGSNYGYTF.

The rearrangement joins TRBV19 to TRBJ2-5; 10 nucleotides match TRBD1. The junction had 10 bases not matched to a gene; V was cut back by 3 bases and J by 6 bases. CDR3 length: 16 amino acids. CDR1 and CDR2 from the germline V gene are LNHDA and SQIVND (reference sequence). The DNA for the CDR3 is TGTGCCAGTAGTATTCGAGGGACAGGGGACCTGAAGACCCAGTACTTC. This encodes CASSIRGTGDLKTQYF. Complete variable domain (other parts from reference TRBV19 and TRBJ2-5): DGGITQSPKYLFRKEGQNVTLSCEQNLNHDAMYWYRQDPGQGLRLIYYSQIVNDFQKGDIAEGYSVSREKKESFPLTVTSAQKNPTAFYLCASSIRGTGDLKTQYFGPGTRLLVL.

The chain has TRBV18 and TRBJ1-2, with 7 bases that match TRBD1. The CDR3 consists of 14 residues. Germline V CDR1 and CDR2: KGHSH, LQKENI. Germline trimming cut 6 bases from V and 0 bases from J; bases unmatched to any gene: 4. The CDR3, as DNA: TGTGCCAGCTCGACAGGGAGAGCTAACTATGGCTACACCTTC. This translates into CASSTGRANYGYTF.

This clone was seen only once. The sample holds other DNA sequences that translate to the same CDR3. V gene TRBV6-2 or TRBV6-3 combines with J gene TRBJ2-7, with D perhaps TRBD1 (5 bases). This CDR3 comprises 12 residues. V lost 5 bases, J lost 4 bases, and 9 bases lay in between. The germline CDR1 and CDR2 sequences are MNHEY and SVGEGT. CDR3 protein: CASSSPGYEQYF. In DNA form, the CDR3 reads TGTGCCAGCAGTAGCCCAGGGTACGAGCAGTACTTC.

The chain combines TRBV6-6 with TRBJ1-5; weak D call: TRBD1 (6 bases). Deletions cut 4 bases from V and 4 bases from J, with 17 bases between. Germline CDR1 and CDR2: MNHNY and SVGAGI (reference sequence). This CDR3 region has 16 residues. The chain's CDR3 is CASSSFGQLLNQPQHF. CDR3 sequence (DNA): TGTGCCAGCAGTTCCTTCGGACAGCTTCTTAATCAGCCCCAGCATTTT.

Points on this clone: The sample contains more than one DNA sequence encoding this CDR3. The rearrangement links TRBV15 to TRBJ2-2; TRBD2 agrees at 12 bases. Germline CDR1 and CDR2: LNHNV and YYDKDF (reference sequence). V dropped 1 base and J dropped 4; count of bases not matched to a gene: 1. CDR3 length: 16 residues. The CDR3 region has the DNA TGTGCCACCAGCAGAGGGGGACTAGCGGGCACCGGGGAGCTGTTTTTT. Amino acids: CATSRGGLAGTGELFF.

This clone was seen a single time. The chain couples TRBV18 to TRBJ1-5, with D possibly TRBD1 on 6 matching bases. The V end lost 3 bases, the J end lost 6 bases, and 15 bases lay between the germline ends. Germline CDR1 is KGHSH and CDR2 is LQKENI. The CDR3 length is 15 residues. The CDR3 region has the DNA TGTGCCAGCTCACCGTCAGCGGGGGCGGTTCAGCCCCAGCATTTT. The encoded protein is CASSPSAGAVQPQHF.

V gene TRBV7-2 combines with J gene TRBJ2-1; 10 nucleotides match TRBD2. CDR1 SGHTA and CDR2 FQGNSA come from the germline V gene. The CDR3 extends over 17 amino acids. Trimming took 5 bases from V and 0 from J; bases not matched to a gene: 7. The CDR3: CASSPRPSGGSYNEQFF. CDR3 bases: TGTGCCAGCAGCCCCAGACCTAGCGGGGGCTCCTACAATGAGCAGTTCTTC. The whole variable domain, filled in from reference TRBV7-2 and TRBJ2-1, reads GAGVSQSPSNKVTEKGKDVELRCDPISGHTALYWYRQSLGQGLEFLIYFQGNSAPDKSGLPSDRFSAERTGGSVSTLTIQRTQQEDSAVYLCASSPRPSGGSYNEQFFGPGTRLTVL.

The chain employs TRBV18 and TRBJ2-3; possibly TRBD2 for D (6 bases). The CDR3 contains 12 residues. CDR1 KGHSH and CDR2 LQKENI come from the germline V gene. Trimming pared 6 bases from V and 7 bases from J, leaving 11 bases between. The CDR3 sequence: CASSEGRYTQYF. DNA of the CDR3: TGTGCCAGCTCGGAGGGACGTTATACGCAGTATTTT.

This clone was picked up one time. This chain connects TRBV12-1 to TRBJ1-2. TRBV12-1 is marked as a pseudogene. The CDR3 consists of 9 residues. CDR3 loop: CACLDGYTF. Here the CDR3 DNA reads TGTGCCTGTCTTGATGGCTACACCTTC.

The gene calls are TRBV9 and TRBJ1-5; D not resolved. The CDR3 consists of 13 residues. The germline CDR1 and CDR2 sequences are SGDLS and YYNGEE. The V end lost 4 bases, the J end lost 7 bases, and 12 bases lay between the germline ends. The DNA of the CDR3 is TGTGCCAGCAGCCCCGACCCCGGGCAGCCCCAGCATTTT. Translation: CASSPDPGQPQHF. Complete variable domain (other parts from reference TRBV9 and TRBJ1-5): DSGVTQTPKHLITATGQRVTLRCSPRSGDLSVYWYQQSLDQGLQFLIQYYNGEERAKGNILERFSAQQFPDLHSELNLSSLELGDSALYFCASSPDPGQPQHFGDGTRLSIL.

V usage is TRBV9 and J usage is TRBJ1-3; no clear D. V lost 4 bases, J lost 3 bases, and 14 bases lay in between. CDR3 length: 15 residues. The germline gives CDR1 SGDLS, CDR2 YYNGEE. The DNA of the CDR3 is TGTGCCAGCAGCCCGAGAGGAGAAGTTGGAAACACCATATATTTT. This codes for CASSPRGEVGNTIYF.

V gene TRBV3-1 (or the pseudogene TRBV3-2) combines with J gene TRBJ2-2; TRBD1 matches 9 bases. The germline V gene encodes CDR1 LGHDT and CDR2 YNNKEL (reference sequence). The CDR3 runs 19 residues. J gave up 6 bases and V 5 bases, and 19 bases lay outside the gene matches. The CDR3 loop reads CASSSGTGFSSGMAGELFF. The CDR3 nucleotides read TGTGCCAGCAGCTCCGGGACAGGGTTCTCCTCCGGGATGGCCGGGGAGCTGTTTTTT.

This sequence joins TRBV1 and TRBJ2-3; the table's D gene call, TRBD2, was not cross checked with the DNA. TRBV1 is marked as a pseudogene. The length of the CDR3 is 14 residues. CDR3 DNA sequence: TGCACCAGCAGCCTTAGCCGGGGCACAGATACGCAGTATTTT. Translation: CTSSLSRGTDTQYF.

Note on this clone: The junction does not match germline at one end; this may be a read error. The chain employs TRBV6-1 and TRBJ2-7; 10 nucleotides line up with TRBD2. Germline assignment: CDR1 MNHNS and CDR2 SASEGT. CDR3 size: 17 residues. The CDR3 loop is CASSQAILAGRYYEQYF. In DNA form, the CDR3 reads TGTGCCAGCAGTCAAGCCATACTAGCGGGACGTTACTACGAGCAGTACTTC.

The rearrangement uses TRBV27 and TRBJ2-3, with TRBD1 identical over 10 bases. With V trimmed by 6 bases and J by 7 bases, 4 bases remained unmatched. The V gene's germline CDR1 is MNHEY and CDR2 SMNVEV (reference sequence). This CDR3 is 13 amino acids long. The CDR3 sequence is CASRGQGPHTQYF. The CDR3 coding sequence is TGTGCCAGCAGGGGACAGGGGCCACATACGCAGTATTTT.

The chain couples TRBV6-1 to TRBJ1-5; 7 positions agree with TRBD1. CDR1 MNHNS and CDR2 SASEGT come from the germline V gene. This CDR3 has 17 amino acids. The V gene end was trimmed by 0 bases and the J gene end by 2 bases; junction bases not matched to a gene: 7. This CDR3 reads CASSEAGGGDGNQPQHF. The CDR3 bases are TGTGCCAGCAGTGAAGCAGGAGGGGGCGATGGCAATCAGCCCCAGCATTTT.

This sequence joins TRBV4-1 and TRBJ1-2; TRBD1 matches 8 bases. This CDR3 comprises 16 residues. Germline loops: CDR1 MGHRA, CDR2 YSYEKL. Unmatched junction bases numbered 7, after V lost 0 bases and J lost 4 bases. CDR3 region: CASSQDSAGGRYGYTF. The CDR3 coding sequence is TGCGCCAGCAGCCAAGATTCCGCAGGGGGCCGCTATGGCTACACCTTC.

The CDR3 sequence: CASSIDQGGVAGELFF. CDR3 in DNA: TGTGCCAGTAGTATAGATCAGGGAGGGGTTGCCGGGGAGCTGTTTTTT. The rearrangement joins TRBV19 to TRBJ2-2; 7 bases map to TRBD2. Germline assignment: CDR1 LNHDA and CDR2 SQIVND (reference sequence). The CDR3 is made up of 16 amino acids. The trim removed 0 bases at V and 6 bases at J, leaving 7 bases unmatched.

J is TRBJ1-6 and V is TRBV30; the match to TRBD1 covers 8 bases. This CDR3 is 14 amino acids long. Trimming removed 4 bases from V and 4 bases from J; junction bases left unmatched: 3. Per germline, CDR1 GTSNPN and CDR2 SVGIG (reference sequence). The CDR3 nucleotides read TGTGCCTGGACAGGGGGCGGGTATAATTCACCCCTCCACTTT. As protein: CAWTGGGYNSPLHF. The whole variable domain, remainder taken from reference TRBV30 and TRBJ1-6, is SQTIHQWPATLVQPVGSPLSLECTVEGTSNPNLYWYRQAAGRGLQLLFYSVGIGQISSEVPQNLSASRPQDRQFILSSKKLLLSDSGFYLCAWTGGGYNSPLHFGNGTRLTVT.